The 15 T cell receptor beta chains below were found in one sample sequenced in a study of T cell responses to AZD1222 COVID-19 vaccine. This table comes from immunoSEQ multiplex PCR, and its TCRdb copy is limited to in-frame clones, with some not included. Of 90,000 to 120,000 clones in the sample, about 90% are singletons; the top ten hold about 5%. Sequences were derived from peripheral blood, sampled 28 days after the second AZD1222 dose. These receptors all stem from an adult who received the AZD1222 COVID-19 vaccine.

The J gene is TRBJ2-1, the V gene TRBV7-3; 10 positions match TRBD1. Germline lookup yields CDR1 SGHTA and CDR2 FQGTGA. Trimming removed 3 bases from V and 8 bases from J; junction bases left unmatched: 4. The CDR3 extends over 14 amino acids. CDR3 DNA: TGTGCCAGCAGCTTGGACAGGGGGAGACATGAGCAGTTCTTC. The encoded protein is CASSLDRGRHEQFF.

This clone was observed a few times. The chain uses TRBV10-3 and TRBJ2-2; 11 bases fit TRBD1. The V segment lost 11 bases and the J segment 3 bases; nucleotides outside the gene matches: 11. The CDR3 has 16 residues. Germline values: CDR1 ENHRY, CDR2 SYGVKD. CDR3 in DNA: TGTGCCTCGAGGACAGGGGGCTCAGGTGACACCGGGGAGCTGTTTTTT. This encodes CASRTGGSGDTGELFF.

The V gene is TRBV19, the J gene TRBJ1-4, with D perhaps TRBD1 (6 bases). The CDR3 spans 12 residues. V was trimmed by 9 bases and J by 7 bases, leaving 12 bases between them. Germline CDR1 LNHDA, CDR2 SQIVND (reference sequence). CDR3 region: CASTGAPEKLFF. CDR3 bases: TGTGCCAGCACGGGGGCTCCTGAAAAACTGTTTTTT. Variable domain in full (rest from reference TRBV19 and TRBJ1-4): DGGITQSPKYLFRKEGQNVTLSCEQNLNHDAMYWYRQDPGQGLRLIYYSQIVNDFQKGDIAEGYSVSREKKESFPLTVTSAQKNPTAFYLCASTGAPEKLFFGSGTQLSVL.

The genes are TRBV2 and TRBJ2-7, with D maybe TRBD1 (5 bases). CDR1 and CDR2 from the germline V gene are SNHLY and FYNNEI. This CDR3 contains 14 residues. V lost 6 bases and J 4 bases, leaving 16 bases between the germline ends. In DNA, the CDR3 is TGTGCCAGCAGGAGAACAGGTTCCCCGTACGAGCAGTACTTC. Amino acids: CASRRTGSPYEQYF. Together with reference TRBV2 and TRBJ2-7, the CDR3 gives the full variable domain: EPEVTQTPSHQVTQMGQEVILRCVPISNHLYFYWYRQILGQKVEFLVSFYNNEISEKSEIFDDQFSVERPDGSNFTLKIRSTKLEDSAMYFCASRRTGSPYEQYFGPGTRLTVT.

This clone was detected once. The chain joins TRBV5-1 to TRBJ1-5; D not certain. This CDR3 has 14 amino acids. V was clipped by 0 bases and J by 0 bases, with 4 bases between them. Germline CDR1 SGHRS, CDR2 YFSETQ. CDR3 in DNA: TGCGCCAGCAGCTTGGAAGATAGCAATCAGCCCCAGCATTTT. Protein product: CASSLEDSNQPQHF. Based on the CDR3 plus reference TRBV5-1 and TRBJ1-5, the full variable domain is KAGVTQTPRYLIKTRGQQVTLSCSPISGHRSVSWYQQTPGQGLQFLFEYFSETQRNKGNFPGRFSGRQFSNSRSEMNVSTLELGDSALYLCASSLEDSNQPQHFGDGTRLSIL.

The chain recombines TRBV18 with TRBJ1-1, with 7 positions matching TRBD1. Losses at the gene ends were 6 bases for V and 10 bases for J; bases not matched to a gene: 20. Germline CDR1 reads KGHSH; CDR2 reads LQKENI. This CDR3 is 16 amino acids long. The CDR3 protein is CASSQGGAVRDVGAFF. CDR3 DNA: TGTGCCAGCTCCCAAGGGGGCGCAGTAAGGGATGTTGGAGCTTTCTTT.

This chain joins TRBV18 and TRBJ2-2, with D possibly being TRBD1 (6 bases). Germline CDR1 reads KGHSH; CDR2 reads LQKENI. Trimming removed 3 bases at V and 0 bases at J, with 14 bases between. CDR3 length equals 17 residues. The CDR3 loop reads CASSPLRTVTNTGELFF. For the CDR3, the DNA is TGTGCCAGCTCACCTCTTCGGACAGTGACGAACACCGGGGAGCTGTTTTTT.

The CDR3 protein is CASLNGGGSDEQFF. The CDR3, as DNA: TGTGCCTCACTAAACGGCGGGGGGTCAGATGAGCAGTTCTTC. This rearrangement joins TRBV10-3 to TRBJ2-1, with 8 bases lining up with TRBD2. CDR3 length: 14 residues. The V gene's germline CDR1 is ENHRY and CDR2 SYGVKD. The V segment lost 11 bases and the J segment 8 bases; nucleotides outside the gene matches: 14.

The chain employs TRBV6-5 and TRBJ1-2; 7 bases agree with TRBD1. V lost 0 bases and J lost 5; bases outside the gene matches: 6. The germline V gene encodes CDR1 MNHEY and CDR2 SVGAGI. This CDR3 has 15 residues. CDR3 residues: CASSYSATGWYGYTF. DNA of the CDR3: TGTGCCAGCAGTTACTCTGCGACAGGGTGGTATGGCTACACCTTC.

The chain employs TRBV7-2 and TRBJ2-7; either TRBD1 or TRBD2 may supply D (5 bases each). Deletions cut 2 bases from V and 8 bases from J, with 16 bases between. The CDR3 spans 14 residues. Germline loops: CDR1 SGHTA, CDR2 FQGNSA. The CDR3 nucleotides read TGTGCCAGCAGCTTATCACATCCTGAGGGGAAGCAGTACTTC. Translation: CASSLSHPEGKQYF.

Of note for this clone: A junction boundary mismatches the germline segment, possibly from a read error. The CDR3 loop reads CASRDGEKLFF. CDR3 bases: TGTGCCAGCCGTGATGGGGAAAAACTGTTTTTT. The chain joins TRBV6-1 to TRBJ1-4; D unresolved. The CDR3 is 11 residues long. CDR1 and CDR2 (germline): MNHNS, SASEGT.

V usage is TRBV5-1 and J usage is TRBJ1-5; D gene ambiguous. Germline-derived CDR1 and CDR2 are SGHRS and YFSETQ. V dropped 4 bases and J dropped 7 bases, with 18 bases sitting between them. There are 15 residues in the CDR3. This CDR3 reads CASSTDGRQGQPQHF. Written as DNA, the CDR3 is TGCGCCAGCAGCACGGACGGCCGGCAAGGGCAGCCCCAGCATTTT.

V and J are TRBV24-1 and TRBJ2-7; tentatively, D is TRBD1 (6 bases). Germline values: CDR1 KGHDR, CDR2 SFDVKD. V lost 5 bases and J lost 2, with 12 bases in between. This CDR3 contains 14 residues. The CDR3 sequence is CATSGSTGTYEQYF. CDR3 nucleotide sequence: TGTGCCACCAGTGGTTCGACAGGAACCTACGAGCAGTACTTC.

The chain joins TRBV18 to TRBJ1-6, with D possibly matching TRBD1 (6 bases). The CDR3 is made up of 13 amino acids. With 3 bases removed from V and 13 bases from J, the gap between germline ends came to 13 bases. CDR1 KGHSH and CDR2 LQKENI come from the germline V gene. The CDR3 DNA is TGTGCCAGCTCACCTCGGGACACCGACCCCCTCCACTTT. It specifies CASSPRDTDPLHF.

This clone was counted a few times. The gene calls are TRBV20-1 and TRBJ1-5, with D perhaps TRBD1 (6 bases). This CDR3 is 14 amino acids long. The ends were cut back, 5 bases at V and 3 bases at J, with 14 bases in the middle. Germline values: CDR1 DFQATT, CDR2 SNEGSKA (reference sequence). CDR3 sequence (DNA): TGCAGTGCTCGTGTTTACAGGGACAATCAGCCCCAGCATTTT. As protein: CSARVYRDNQPQHF.